This T cell receptor (beta chain) derives from a study of T-cell reconstitution after alpha-beta-depleted transplantation in children. V was pared by 1 base and J by 0 bases, with 11 bases between. Germline V CDR1 and CDR2: SGHRS, YFSETQ. The CDR3 is 15 residues long. This sample's TCRbeta library carried unique molecular identifier barcodes. MiXCR was run by TCRdb on the PCR reads, yielding one entry per CDR3 protein. The sample carries roughly 590,000 distinct CDR3 sequences, 15% to 20% recorded once. This clonotype has more than one count but fewer than ten. This chain uses TRBV5-1 with TRBJ2-7; perhaps TRBD1 as D (5 bases). This sequence originates from a human donor who donated a stem cell graft to a child with acute myeloid leukemia. The material sequenced was PBMCs from the stem cell graft donor, taken from the stem cell graft. The CDR3 spells CASSLYPGFSYEQYV. DNA of the CDR3: TGCGCCAGCAGCTTGTATCCAGGGTTCTCCTACGAGCAGTACGTC.